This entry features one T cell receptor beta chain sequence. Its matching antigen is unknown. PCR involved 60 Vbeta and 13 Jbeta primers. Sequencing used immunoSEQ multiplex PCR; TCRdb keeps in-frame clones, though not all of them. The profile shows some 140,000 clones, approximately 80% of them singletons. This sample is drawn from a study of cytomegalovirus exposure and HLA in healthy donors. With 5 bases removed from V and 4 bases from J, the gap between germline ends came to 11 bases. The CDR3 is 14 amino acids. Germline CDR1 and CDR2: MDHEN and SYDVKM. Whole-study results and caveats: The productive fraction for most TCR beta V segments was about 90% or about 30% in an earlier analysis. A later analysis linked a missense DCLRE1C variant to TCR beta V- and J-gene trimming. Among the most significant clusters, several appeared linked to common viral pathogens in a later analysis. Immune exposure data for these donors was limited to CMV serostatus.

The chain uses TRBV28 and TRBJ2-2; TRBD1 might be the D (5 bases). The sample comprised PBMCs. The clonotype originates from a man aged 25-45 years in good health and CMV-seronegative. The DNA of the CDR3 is TGTGCCAGCAGTCTCAGGGTGGCCACCGGGGAGCTGTTTTTT. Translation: CASSLRVATGELFF.